The present T cell receptor (beta chain) was sequenced within a study of blood T cell repertoires in COVID-19 (dated by TCRdb to about 2020). For the wider study: Samples covering the acute and convalescent phases of COVID-19 were provided by collaborators in the United States, Italy and Spain. The prospective study material was composed of cDNA or gDNA derived from T cells, B-cell-depleted T cells, or PBMCs. Sample metadata almost always included a de-identified subject ID, COVID-19 status, age in years and sex. The repertoires were released in a freely available public database meant as a resource for research on the immune response to SARS-CoV-2. Deeply sampled blood TCRbeta repertoires from subjects exposed to, actively infected with, or recovered from COVID-19 were included in the dataset. Where HLA class I and class II types were available, the types were taken from metadata supplied by the sample provider, not from assay-based typing. The samples were drawn from two sources: the first 160 participants of the ongoing ImmuneRACE study, and 1,254 subjects contributed by 6 global collaborators. Overall study results and their limits: Clinical and demographic metadata were provided uncurated, with the amount varying by source and participant.

With respect to this clone: Its antigen is unknown. Within one base of it there is no much larger clone, and no base qualities were kept.

Its CDR3 holds 15 amino acids, cysteine through phenylalanine. The retained sequence is limited to the CDR3, 45 bases, with the frame set at the first base. The germline ends are 19 bases apart after V is trimmed by 5 bases and J by 8 bases. The germline V gene yields MDHEN for CDR1 and SYDVKM for CDR2. Each collaborating institution followed its own protocols to collect whole blood in K2EDTA tubes. For TCRbeta analysis, collaborators shipped samples in one of three forms: frozen whole blood, isolated PBMCs, or DNA extracted from either of those sample types. The immunoSEQ Assay, a bias-controlled multiplex PCR, was used to amplify TCRbeta CDR3 regions from genomic DNA. The original methods were these. The number of nucleated cells in each sample was estimated by amplification of reference gene primers within the assay. To quantify the absolute abundance of each unique TCRbeta CDR3 rearrangement, sequence reads were collapsed and filtered. For each sample, productive Simpson clonality was calculated by taking the square root of Simpson's diversity index across productive rearrangements. TCRdb stores this immuneACCESS table with in-frame sequences only. Part of the clones is absent; in the studies checked, under half of the shortfall reflects unresolved V genes, and no reason is known for the rest. The DNA gave D and trimming, while V, J and clone size come from that table. The sample table contains around 8,000 clones; only one count was recorded for 73% of them. The ten largest clonotypes hold roughly 15% of the sample.

The rearranged chain carries TRBV28 and TRBJ2-1; TRBD2 could be the D gene, as 6 bases match. Material: peripheral blood. This sequence originates from a human donor in a cohort sampled during active COVID-19. DNA sequence: TGTGCCAGCAGTCCCCTCCGGGGGAGCGGACATGAGCAGTTCTTC. Its product reads: CASSPLRGSGHEQFF.